This T cell receptor (beta chain) was observed in a study of OX40 agonist ivuxolimab in advanced cancers. CDR1 and CDR2 from the germline V gene are SNHLY and FYNNEI. V lost 8 bases, J lost 4 bases, and 15 bases lay in between. The CDR3 loop spans 14 amino acids. Some clones are missing from TCRdb's copy, which holds only in-frame ones; the method was immunoSEQ multiplex PCR. The sample lists fewer than 95,000 clones; approximately 90% were seen once. The chain combines TRBV2 with TRBJ1-5, with D unclear. This specimen was CD4+ or CD8+ T cells sorted from blood, taken in a trial of the OX40 agonist ivuxolimab. The TCR was taken from an adult with an advanced solid tumor such as melanoma, head and neck, liver or kidney cancer. The CDR3 DNA reads as TGTGCCAGCTCCGGGGAACCGTTTAATCAGCCCCAGCATTTT. Protein: CASSGEPFNQPQHF.